This T cell receptor beta chain appears in the sequencing data of a study of T cells in Graves' hyperthyroidism and ophthalmopathy. RNA transcripts yielded amplified TCR beta CDR3 regions. First-round RT-PCR with HTBI primers amplified the TCR CDR3 region. TCRdb re-analysed the multiplex PCR reads in MiXCR, keeping a single row per CDR3 protein. The table lists some 560,000 distinct CDR3 sequences, approximately 15% of them singletons. Germline V gene sequence: CDR1 SGDLS, CDR2 YYNGEE. CDR3 size: 16 residues. V shed 4 bases, J shed 4 bases, and the junction held 13 bases outside the gene matches. The clonotype comes from a woman in her 40s with Graves' hyperthyroidism. The sample comprised blood. This chain links TRBV9 with TRBJ1-2, with TRBD1 matching over 7 bases. Written as DNA, the CDR3 is TGTGCCAGCAGCACCCGTAGAGGGGGACAGTTCTATGGCTACACCTTC. Protein product: CASSTRRGGQFYGYTF.